The source of this T cell receptor beta chain is a study of OX40 agonist ivuxolimab in advanced cancers. Study-wide points: Researchers report that CD8+ T cells had, on average, more expanded clones than CD4+.

V gave up 4 bases and J gave up 5 bases, with 14 bases separating them. The CDR3 is 15 amino acids. Germline CDR1 and CDR2: SGHVS and FQNEAQ. Profiled with immunoSEQ multiplex PCR; TCRdb holds only in-frame clones, not every one. The sample shows about 50,000 clones, 90% to 95% of them seen only once. About this clone itself: Its antigen remains unidentified.

The V gene is TRBV7-8, the J gene TRBJ2-2; TRBD2 is a possible D gene (7 bases). The sequencing here drew on CD4+ or CD8+ T cells sorted from blood, taken in a trial of the OX40 agonist ivuxolimab. The source of this sequence is an adult with an advanced solid tumor such as melanoma, head and neck, liver or kidney cancer. The chain's CDR3 is CASSSYEGGTGELFF. CDR3 sequence (DNA): TGTGCCAGCAGCTCCTATGAGGGGGGGACCGGGGAGCTGTTTTTT.